Each of the 24 T cell receptor beta chains below was sequenced from the same sample in a study of blood T cell repertoires in COVID-19. Clones were sequenced by immunoSEQ multiplex PCR, and TCRdb holds only the in-frame ones, with some missing. Among about 210,000 clones listed, 80% to 85% were seen once. What was sequenced was peripheral blood. The receptors come from a woman over 75 with COVID-19, enrolled during active disease.

The genes are TRBV18 and TRBJ2-5, with D possibly matching TRBD2 (6 bases). CDR1 and CDR2 from the germline V gene are KGHSH and LQKENI. This CDR3 comprises 14 residues. V shed 6 bases and J shed 4 bases, with 15 bases lying between them. The CDR3, as DNA: TGTGCCAGCTCGGTACGGAGGGAAAGAGAGACCCAGTACTTC. This gives the protein CASSVRRERETQYF. Based on the CDR3 plus reference TRBV18 and TRBJ2-5, the full variable domain is NAGVMQNPRHLVRRRGQEARLRCSPMKGHSHVYWYRQLPEEGLKFMVYLQKENIIDESGMPKERFSAEFPKEGPSILRIQQVVRGDSAAYFCASSVRRERETQYFGPGTRLLVL.

This sequence joins TRBV5-1 and TRBJ1-1; D unclear. Germline V gene lookup returns CDR1 SGHRS and CDR2 YFSETQ. Trimming left V 6 bases short and J 4 bases short, with 16 bases between. The CDR3 sequence is 14 residues long. Here the CDR3 reads CASKPTMGGTEAFF. The CDR3, as DNA: TGCGCCAGCAAACCGACGATGGGAGGCACTGAAGCTTTCTTT.

The CDR3 bases are TGTGCCAGCAGTCCCGGGACTAGCGGGGATGGTGGGGCCAACGTCCTGACTTTC. Its protein is CASSPGTSGDGGANVLTF. The chain combines TRBV3-1 (or the pseudogene TRBV3-2) with TRBJ2-6, with 13 bases aligning to TRBD2. V gave up 6 bases and J gave up 3 bases; unmatched junction bases: 8. In germline, CDR1 is LGHDT, CDR2 YNNKEL (reference sequence). The CDR3 loop spans 18 amino acids.

The sample holds one count of this clone. The genes are TRBV7-2 and TRBJ2-5, with a weak D call TRBD1 (6 bases). V shed 1 base and J shed 3 bases, with 12 bases lying between them. The CDR3 runs to 15 residues. Per germline, CDR1 SGHTA and CDR2 FQGNSA. The CDR3 spells CASSLGQGSEETQYF. As DNA, the CDR3 is TGTGCCAGCAGCTTAGGGCAGGGGTCGGAAGAGACCCAGTACTTC.

V gene TRBV27 combines with J gene TRBJ2-2; D not resolved. In germline, CDR1 is MNHEY, CDR2 SMNVEV (reference sequence). The CDR3 has 13 residues. The V end was cut by 5 bases, the J end by 6 bases, with 10 bases between. The CDR3 region is CASSTNLPGELFF. The DNA of the CDR3 is TGTGCCAGCAGTACCAACCTACCCGGGGAGCTGTTTTTT.

This clone showed up just a few times. This sequence joins TRBV7-5 and TRBJ1-6. TRBV7-5 is deemed a pseudogene. The CDR3 totals 9 residues. In DNA, the CDR3 is TGTGTCAGAGGTCGGGCCCTCCACTTT. Residues: CVRGRALHF.

The chain carries TRBV10-3 and TRBJ2-5, with TRBD2 identical over 7 bases. Per germline, CDR1 ENHRY and CDR2 SYGVKD. The CDR3 is 12 amino acids. The J segment lost 0 bases and the V segment lost 8 bases, leaving 0 bases of the junction unmatched. The CDR3 is CAIGGDQETQYF. CDR3 bases: TGTGCCATCGGGGGGGACCAAGAGACCCAGTACTTC.

V is TRBV5-1 and J is TRBJ2-7; TRBD1 agrees at 9 bases. CDR1 and CDR2 from the germline V gene are SGHRS and YFSETQ. The CDR3 is made up of 16 amino acids. The V segment lost 5 bases and the J segment 6 bases; nucleotides outside the gene matches: 15. The CDR3 DNA reads as TGCGCCAGCAGTATCTTTAAGGACAGGGGAAAGTGCGAGCAGTACGTC. It translates to CASSIFKDRGKCEQYV.

V usage is TRBV23-1 and J usage is TRBJ1-6; 7 bases match TRBD1. TRBV23-1 counts as an open reading frame of uncertain function. The CDR3 spans 15 residues. The junction had 4 bases not matched to a gene; V was cut back by 2 bases and J by 6 bases. CDR3 loop: CASSQNRGTNSPLHF. The CDR3 region has the DNA TGCGCCAGCAGTCAAAACAGGGGCACTAATTCACCCCTCCACTTT.

This clone appeared once. The chain recombines TRBV6-1 with TRBJ2-5; TRBD2 might be the D (7 bases). The CDR3 length is 15 residues. Trimming shortened V by 1 base and J by 5 bases, and 14 bases separated the two germline ends. Germline lookup yields CDR1 MNHNS and CDR2 SASEGT. The CDR3 DNA follows: TGTGCCAGCAGTGAAGGCGGACTAGGGGGTGAGACCCAGTACTTC. Protein sequence: CASSEGGLGGETQYF.

This sequence joins TRBV6-5 and TRBJ2-1; 9 nucleotides line up with TRBD1. Germline-derived CDR1 and CDR2 are MNHEY and SVGAGI. J lost 7 bases, V lost 6 bases, and 10 bases had no gene match. The CDR3 extends over 15 amino acids. As DNA, the CDR3 is TGTGCCAGCAGATCCGGGACAGGGTTTGGGAATGAGCAGTTCTTC. This sequence encodes CASRSGTGFGNEQFF.

This rearrangement joins TRBV9 to TRBJ2-3; unclear D gene. The CDR3 consists of 15 residues. CDR1 is SGDLS, CDR2 YYNGEE, per germline. V was trimmed by 0 bases and J by 0 bases, leaving 8 bases between them. In DNA form, the CDR3 reads TGTGCCAGCAGCGTAGCTATTTGGAGCACAGATACGCAGTATTTT. It specifies CASSVAIWSTDTQYF.

This clone has a handful of counts. This chain uses TRBV19 with TRBJ1-6; TRBD1 aligns across 9 bases. Looked up from germline, CDR1 is LNHDA and CDR2 is SQIVND (reference sequence). The CDR3 sequence is 19 residues long. V lost 10 bases, J lost 4 bases, and 20 bases stayed unmatched. CDR3 protein: CATSQGGQGVPPYNSPLHF. DNA for the CDR3: TGTGCCACCTCCCAGGGGGGACAGGGAGTTCCGCCATATAATTCACCCCTCCACTTT.

This clone turned up a few times. This chain joins TRBV5-4 and TRBJ2-7; 8 bases match TRBD1. The ends lost 0 bases at V and 1 base at J; junction bases unmatched: 3. The length of the CDR3 is 15 residues. Per germline, CDR1 SGHNT and CDR2 YYREEE (reference sequence). The CDR3 is CASSLGQGWSYEQYF. For the CDR3, the DNA is TGTGCCAGCAGCTTGGGACAGGGGTGGTCCTACGAGCAGTACTTC.

This clone was counted a few times. This chain uses TRBV28 with TRBJ2-7; D is perhaps TRBD1 (6 bases). Per germline, CDR1 MDHEN and CDR2 SYDVKM. This CDR3 region has 16 residues. Trimming cost V 5 bases and J 5 bases, with 22 bases left between them. The CDR3 DNA sequence: TGTGCCAGCAGTCTGACCGCGGGCAGGGGAGAGCACGAGCAGTACGTC. Its protein product is CASSLTAGRGEHEQYV.

The chain joins TRBV7-9 to TRBJ2-1, with 9 bases fitting TRBD1. This CDR3 has 15 residues. Germline V gene sequence: CDR1 SEHNR, CDR2 FQNEAQ (reference sequence). The V and J ends lost 5 bases and 9 bases, in that order; junction bases with no gene match: 11. In DNA form, the CDR3 reads TGTGCCAGCAGCGCCGGGACAGGGTATTCGGGTGAGCAGTTCTTC. Protein product: CASSAGTGYSGEQFF.

This clone occurred once. The chain uses TRBV3-1 (or the pseudogene TRBV3-2) and TRBJ1-2; D gene unclear. This CDR3 comprises 12 residues. Trimming took 3 bases from V and 4 from J, leaving 6 bases between them. Germline CDR1 and CDR2: LGHDT and YNNKEL (reference sequence). CDR3 residues: CASSQGFYGYTF. CDR3 nucleotide sequence: TGTGCCAGCAGCCAGGGCTTCTATGGCTACACCTTC.

This clone has only a few counts. The chain couples TRBV5-8 to TRBJ1-4; TRBD1 might be the D (6 bases). The V end lost 1 base, the J end lost 8 bases, and 15 bases lay between the germline ends. In germline, CDR1 is SGHTS, CDR2 YDEGEE. CDR3 length: 15 residues. In DNA, the CDR3 is TGTGCCAGCAGCTTGTGGGGGGGCGAAGGGGAAAAACTGTTTTTT. Protein sequence: CASSLWGGEGEKLFF.

The CDR3 DNA follows: TGTGCCAGCAGCCCAATAGTTGCTACCCAGAACACTGAAGCTTTCTTT. Protein product: CASSPIVATQNTEAFF. The V gene is TRBV7-2, the J gene TRBJ1-1, with D unclear. Trimming took off 5 bases at V and 1 base at J, with 17 bases between the two ends. Germline CDR1 reads SGHTA; CDR2 reads FQGNSA. The CDR3 has 16 amino acids.

This rearrangement joins TRBV5-1 to TRBJ2-3; 9 nucleotides match TRBD2. The CDR3 contains 16 residues. CDR1 and CDR2 (germline): SGHRS, YFSETQ. V lost 3 bases to trimming and J lost 1 base; unmatched junction nucleotides: 6. CDR3 DNA sequence: TGCGCCAGCAGCTACTTATCTAGCGGGGGCACAGATACGCAGTATTTT. Translated, it gives CASSYLSSGGTDTQYF.

The rearrangement links TRBV5-1 to TRBJ1-3; no reliable D call. The CDR3 sequence is 13 residues long. The germline V gene encodes CDR1 SGHRS and CDR2 YFSETQ. The V and J ends lost 2 bases and 7 bases respectively, with 10 bases between them. This chain's CDR3 is CASSFEEGNTIYF. DNA for the CDR3: TGCGCCAGCAGCTTCGAGGAAGGTAACACCATATATTTT.

This clone was counted only a few times. This chain links TRBV18 with TRBJ2-7; 7 bases are a match to TRBD2. Germline-derived CDR1 and CDR2 are KGHSH and LQKENI. The V gene end was trimmed by 2 bases and the J gene end by 6 bases; junction bases not matched to a gene: 4. The CDR3 loop spans 13 amino acids. The CDR3 DNA reads TGTGCCAGCTCACCAGTCACGGGGGGCGAGCAGTACGTC. Translated, it gives CASSPVTGGEQYV.

The chain recombines TRBV3-1 (or the pseudogene TRBV3-2) with TRBJ2-1; possibly TRBD1 for D (5 bases). Germline V lookup: CDR1 LGHDT, CDR2 YNNKEL (reference sequence). CDR3 length: 16 amino acids. V lost 1 base and J 4 bases, leaving 14 bases between the germline ends. CDR3 region: CASSQGPSGPYNEQFF. CDR3 coding DNA: TGTGCCAGCAGCCAAGGTCCATCAGGGCCTTACAATGAGCAGTTCTTC.

J is TRBJ2-1 and V is TRBV9; weak D call: TRBD2 (6 bases). The CDR3 consists of 15 residues. Germline V gene sequence: CDR1 SGDLS, CDR2 YYNGEE. Trimming removed 2 bases from V and 7 bases from J, with 16 bases in between. The DNA of the CDR3 is TGTGCCAGCAGCGTTCTTACGACTAGTTTTAATGAGCAGTTCTTC. Encoded protein: CASSVLTTSFNEQFF.